This TCR beta chain was observed in a study of CD8+ T cells in alopecia areata. Following RNA extraction, reverse transcription yielded cDNA that acted as the sequencing template. Using immunoSEQ multiplex PCR, the repertoire was profiled, and TCRdb retains in-frame clones only, with some absent. The sample carries roughly 200,000 clones, around three fifths recorded once. CDR3 length: 12 residues. The V gene lost 4 bases and the J gene lost 6 bases, with 7 bases spanning the gap. In germline, CDR1 is SNHLY, CDR2 FYNNEI. This TCR was recovered from a human donor in good health. The chain employs TRBV2 and TRBJ2-1; no firm D call. Sequenced input: CD8+ T cells sorted from blood. The CDR3 nucleotides are TGTGCCAGCAGTGGGCTCCGCAATGAGCAGTTCTTC. Translating it yields CASSGLRNEQFF.